The subject of this entry is one T cell receptor (beta chain). Antigen specificity is unknown. Germline V CDR1 and CDR2: SQVTM, ANQGSEA. The CDR3 covers 11 residues. The V and J ends lost 4 bases and 2 bases respectively, with 4 bases between them. This table comes from immunoSEQ multiplex PCR, and its TCRdb copy is limited to in-frame clones, with some not included. Of 150,000 to 200,000 clones listed, almost 90% are singletons. This record comes from a study of T cell responses to AZD1222 COVID-19 vaccine. Study background: Analyses pooled second doses at about 4 or about 12 weeks.

Study-wide points: Clonal diversity may have been underestimated, and the donors were mostly white British, with more females than males. Spike-specific TCRs gained breadth and depth after people received two AZD1222 doses. Baseline serostatus was positive in only a handful of AZD1222 recipients.

The receptor was derived from an adult in good health. The material sequenced was peripheral blood, taken on day 0 of AZD1222 vaccination. V is TRBV29-1 and J is TRBJ2-3; no firm D call. The CDR3 DNA is TGCAGCGTTGGTGTCACAGATACGCAGTATTTT. It encodes CSVGVTDTQYF.